This passage covers 31 T cell receptor beta chains from one sample sequenced in a study of beta chain features in type 1 diabetes. These TCRs' antigens remain unknown. As every portion of the isolated RNA was reverse transcribed, the sequencing read expressed TCRB transcripts. The repertoire was sequenced with immunoSEQ multiplex PCR; TCRdb's copy has only in-frame clones and lacks some. The sample contains hundreds of thousands of clones, approximately 16% of which appear only once. Study-wide results and limits: The study found moderately but significantly shorter TCRB CDR3s in all four CD4+ subsets of Type 1 diabetes patients.

Source material: naive CD4+ T cells from blood. The receptors derive from a man between 18 and 35 years old with type 1 diabetes.

This clone appeared a few times. J is TRBJ2-2 and V is TRBV15, with TRBD2 matching over 9 bases. Germline-derived CDR1 and CDR2 are LNHNV and YYDKDF (reference sequence). The CDR3 contains 15 residues. Trimming at V came to 8 bases and at J to 3 bases, leaving 7 bases not matched to a gene. The CDR3 loop reads CATRGLAGYTGELFF. CDR3 nucleotides: TGTGCCACCCGTGGGCTAGCGGGGTACACCGGGGAGCTGTTTTTT.

This clone showed up just a few times. This chain uses TRBV18 with TRBJ2-4; D possibly corresponds to TRBD1 (6 bases). The CDR3 length is 15 residues. Germline CDR1 and CDR2: KGHSH and LQKENI. Trimming removed 3 bases at V and 5 bases at J, with 14 bases between. CDR3 coding DNA: TGTGCCAGCTCACCCAGGGGCGGCCGAGAAAACATTCAGTACTTC. Protein sequence: CASSPRGGRENIQYF.

This clone was counted a few times. The gene calls are TRBV30 and TRBJ1-1, with D tentatively TRBD1 (5 bases). Germline V gene sequence: CDR1 GTSNPN, CDR2 SVGIG (reference sequence). With 3 bases removed from V and 0 bases from J, the gap between germline ends came to 8 bases. This CDR3 has 13 residues. The CDR3 protein is CAWRRQLNTEAFF. In DNA form, the CDR3 reads TGTGCCTGGAGACGACAGTTGAACACTGAAGCTTTCTTT.

The chain links TRBV6-5 to TRBJ2-3; D remains unclear. In germline, CDR1 is MNHEY, CDR2 SVGAGI. V gave up 6 bases and J gave up 13 bases, with 17 bases separating them. This CDR3 has 12 residues. CDR3 coding DNA: TGTGCCAGCAGAGCCGACTCCACCCTGGAGTATTTT. Translation: CASRADSTLEYF.

The chain links TRBV7-2 to TRBJ2-7; D possibly corresponds to TRBD2 (6 bases). The V gene lost 1 base and the J gene lost 2 bases, with 12 bases spanning the gap. Germline V gene sequence: CDR1 SGHTA, CDR2 FQGNSA. CDR3 length: 15 residues. The CDR3 DNA follows: TGTGCCAGCAGCTTAGGAGGAGGGCCGGCCTACGAGCAGTACTTC. Its protein is CASSLGGGPAYEQYF.

This clone was recorded only once. The J gene is TRBJ1-1, the V gene TRBV14; weak D call: TRBD1 (5 bases). The V end was cut by 4 bases, the J end by 2 bases, with 17 bases between. The V gene's germline CDR1 is SGHDN and CDR2 FVKESK. CDR3 length: 16 amino acids. CDR3 DNA sequence: TGTGCCAGCAGCCCGCAAGGGGCTAGGGTTAACACTGAAGCTTTCTTT. It translates to CASSPQGARVNTEAFF.

This clone was picked up a small number of times. Here the CDR3 DNA reads TGTGCCAGCAGCCAAGGGGGCGGTAGCGGGGGATCTCCGAAGACCCAGTACTTC. It yields the protein CASSQGGGSGGSPKTQYF. The V and J genes are TRBV4-2 and TRBJ2-5, with 9 bases that match TRBD2. Germline loops: CDR1 LGHNA, CDR2 YNFKEQ. CDR3 length: 18 residues. The V segment lost 1 base and the J segment 6 bases; nucleotides outside the gene matches: 15.

This clone was found a few times. V usage is TRBV11-2 and J usage is TRBJ2-5; 8 nucleotides match TRBD2. Germline V gene lookup returns CDR1 SGHAT and CDR2 FQNNGV. V lost 3 bases and J lost 2; bases outside the gene matches: 8. This CDR3 is 16 amino acids long. The CDR3 DNA reads TGTGCCAGCAGCTTCCCGACTAGCGTAGGGCAAGAGACCCAGTACTTC. It encodes CASSFPTSVGQETQYF.

V gene TRBV5-1 combines with J gene TRBJ2-5; perhaps TRBD2 as D (6 bases). The CDR3 is 17 residues long. Germline lookup yields CDR1 SGHRS and CDR2 YFSETQ. The V gene lost 2 bases and the J gene lost 1 base, with 18 bases spanning the gap. The CDR3 DNA is TGCGCCAGCAGCTTATCCCCGACGGGGGTGTCCCAAGAGACCCAGTACTTC. Its protein product is CASSLSPTGVSQETQYF.

This clone was counted a few times. The J gene is TRBJ2-1, the V gene TRBV14; 11 positions agree with TRBD2. Germline-derived CDR1 and CDR2 are SGHDN and FVKESK. V gave up 5 bases and J gave up 3 bases; unmatched junction bases: 3. The CDR3 spans 15 residues. The CDR3 loop is CASSTGTSGYNEQFF. CDR3 nucleotide sequence: TGTGCCAGCAGCACCGGGACTAGCGGCTACAATGAGCAGTTCTTC.

This clone was seen a handful of times. The rearrangement links TRBV14 to TRBJ1-1; D is unclear. The CDR3 consists of 15 residues. Germline V gene data show CDR1 as SGHDN and CDR2 as FVKESK. V was pared by 0 bases and J by 5 bases, with 13 bases between. The CDR3 bases are TGTGCCAGCAGCCAAGATGATGTGGCCGGGACTGAAGCTTTCTTT. This sequence encodes CASSQDDVAGTEAFF.

This chain links TRBV18 with TRBJ1-5; D remains ambiguous. Germline loops: CDR1 KGHSH, CDR2 LQKENI. Trimming took 2 bases from V and 0 from J, leaving 11 bases between them. CDR3 size: 16 residues. CDR3: CASSPWSGRSNQPQHF. CDR3 coding DNA: TGTGCCAGCTCACCATGGTCAGGTCGTAGCAATCAGCCCCAGCATTTT.

This clone has a handful of counts. The chain uses TRBV28 and TRBJ2-5, with 9 nucleotides matching TRBD1. The CDR3 is made up of 13 amino acids. Per germline, CDR1 MDHEN and CDR2 SYDVKM. V lost 8 bases and J lost 4; bases outside the gene matches: 5. The CDR3 sequence is CASLRGQGETQYF. CDR3 nucleotides: TGTGCCAGCCTTCGGGGACAGGGAGAGACCCAGTACTTC.

In its sample, this clone was seen a few times. This chain joins TRBV30 and TRBJ2-2; a weak D match, TRBD1 (6 bases). The length of the CDR3 is 14 residues. V was shortened by 1 base and J by 6 bases, with 12 bases between the two germline ends. Germline loops: CDR1 GTSNPN, CDR2 SVGIG (reference sequence). The CDR3, as DNA: TGTGCCTGGAGTGGGGGGCCCCCCCCCGGGGAGCTGTTTTTT. This translates into CAWSGGPPPGELFF.

This clone was recorded a few times. The V call is TRBV9, the J call TRBJ1-6; the D is unclear. Germline assignment: CDR1 SGDLS and CDR2 YYNGEE. V gave up 2 bases and J gave up 7 bases, with 10 bases separating them. The CDR3 is 14 residues long. The CDR3 reads CASSVFFRNSPLHF. The CDR3 nucleotides read TGTGCCAGCAGCGTTTTTTTCAGAAATTCACCCCTCCACTTT.

This clone came up a few times. V gene TRBV13 combines with J gene TRBJ1-2; a weak D match, TRBD1 (5 bases). Germline V CDR1 and CDR2: PRHDT, FYEKMQ (reference sequence). V gave up 6 bases and J gave up 5 bases, with 16 bases separating them. The CDR3 totals 14 residues. The CDR3 protein is CASRIPGLGYGYTF. CDR3 nucleotides: TGTGCCAGCAGAATTCCAGGGCTTGGGTATGGCTACACCTTC. Variable domain in full (rest from reference TRBV13 and TRBJ1-2): AAGVIQSPRHLIKEKRETATLKCYPIPRHDTVYWYQQGPGQDPQFLISFYEKMQSDKGSIPDRFSAQQFSDYHSELNMSSLELGDSALYFCASRIPGLGYGYTFGSGTRLTVV.

J is TRBJ2-1 and V is TRBV4-1, with 9 bases fitting TRBD2. CDR3 length: 17 amino acids. Germline CDR1 MGHRA, CDR2 YSYEKL. V was clipped by 4 bases and J by 0 bases; unmatched bases: 7. Here the CDR3 reads CASSRRVAGVSYNEQFF. CDR3 coding DNA: TGCGCCAGCAGCCGAAGAGTAGCGGGGGTCTCCTACAATGAGCAGTTCTTC.

This clone was counted a few times. This chain joins TRBV19 and TRBJ2-4; 8 bases map to TRBD1. Germline V gives CDR1 LNHDA, CDR2 SQIVND (reference sequence). The CDR3 is made up of 13 amino acids. V shed 5 bases, J shed 8 bases, and the junction held 5 bases outside the gene matches. CDR3 coding DNA: TGTGCCAGTAGTGACAGGGGCAAGGACATTCAGTACTTC. Translated: CASSDRGKDIQYF.

The chain links TRBV30 to TRBJ2-3, with D possibly being TRBD2 (7 bases). The CDR3 covers 16 residues. Germline values: CDR1 GTSNPN, CDR2 SVGIG (reference sequence). Trimming cost V 2 bases and J 2 bases, with 17 bases left between them. CDR3 DNA: TGTGCCTGGAGTCCTGGGGGGGCGGGGGCCACAGATACGCAGTATTTT. Translation gives CAWSPGGAGATDTQYF.

The CDR3 DNA sequence: TGCGCCAGCAGCCAAGTTGGGCTAGCGGGGAGAGAGACCCAGTACTTC. Translating it yields CASSQVGLAGRETQYF. V and J are TRBV4-1 and TRBJ2-5, with TRBD2 matching over 9 bases. The trim removed 1 base at V and 4 bases at J, leaving 7 bases unmatched. In germline, CDR1 is MGHRA, CDR2 YSYEKL. This CDR3 comprises 16 residues.

A few counts support this clone. The genes are TRBV4-3 and TRBJ1-2; a possible D gene is TRBD1 (6 bases). Germline V gene sequence: CDR1 LGHNA, CDR2 YSLEER. The CDR3 is made up of 13 amino acids. The V end was cut by 2 bases, the J end by 8 bases, with 12 bases between. The CDR3: CASSQSGQTGYTF. CDR3 bases: TGCGCCAGCAGCCAATCCGGACAGACGGGCTACACCTTC.

The chain combines TRBV28 with TRBJ2-5, with TRBD2 matching 9 bases. CDR1 and CDR2 from the germline V gene are MDHEN and SYDVKM. The V and J ends lost 5 bases and 5 bases, in that order; junction bases with no gene match: 12. The CDR3 is made up of 16 amino acids. CDR3 region: CASSHTSGRHRETQYF. Here the CDR3 DNA reads TGTGCCAGCAGTCACACTAGCGGGCGCCACAGGGAGACCCAGTACTTC.

The chain couples TRBV29-1 to TRBJ1-2, with D perhaps matching TRBD1 (6 bases). Germline V CDR1 and CDR2: SQVTM, ANQGSEA. V shed 6 bases and J shed 4 bases, with 9 bases lying between them. The CDR3 sequence is 11 residues long. CDR3 nucleotide sequence: TGCAGCGTGGGGGCAGGCTATGGCTACACCTTC. The encoded protein is CSVGAGYGYTF.

The chain combines TRBV4-1 with TRBJ2-5; possible D gene TRBD1, 6 bases. The CDR3 length is 15 residues. V gave up 4 bases and J gave up 6 bases, with 18 bases separating them. Germline CDR1 MGHRA, CDR2 YSYEKL. The CDR3 is CASSPAQSRGKTQYF. Here the CDR3 DNA reads TGCGCCAGCAGCCCAGCCCAATCCAGGGGCAAGACCCAGTACTTC.

The rearrangement joins TRBV27 to TRBJ2-4, with TRBD2 identical over 8 bases. The trim removed 3 bases at V and 9 bases at J, leaving 4 bases unmatched. This CDR3 region has 13 residues. Germline V gives CDR1 MNHEY, CDR2 SMNVEV (reference sequence). The CDR3 sequence: CASSLHGGGIQYF. CDR3 coding DNA: TGTGCCAGCAGTTTGCACGGGGGGGGCATTCAGTACTTC.

This sequence joins TRBV7-9 and TRBJ1-2; 9 positions match TRBD1. The CDR3 length is 17 residues. CDR1 and CDR2 (germline): SEHNR, FQNEAQ (reference sequence). Unmatched junction bases numbered 14, after V lost 5 bases and J lost 4 bases. The CDR3 region has the DNA TGTGCCAGCAGCCGTACGGGACAGGGCGTGGGAGGCTATGGCTACACCTTC. This sequence encodes CASSRTGQGVGGYGYTF. Full variable domain (rest looked up from reference TRBV7-9 and TRBJ1-2): DTGVSQNPRHKITKRGQNVTFRCDPISEHNRLYWYRQTLGQGPEFLTYFQNEAQLEKSRLLSDRFSAERPKGSFSTLEIQRTEQGDSAMYLCASSRTGQGVGGYGYTFGSGTRLTVV.

The chain is built from TRBV7-9 and TRBJ2-1; 7 positions agree with TRBD1. V was pared by 1 base and J by 12 bases, with 6 bases of the junction left unmatched. CDR1 SEHNR and CDR2 FQNEAQ come from the germline V gene (reference sequence). CDR3 length: 13 amino acids. The CDR3: CASSLGATGTQFF. DNA of the CDR3: TGTGCCAGCAGCTTAGGGGCGACAGGGACGCAGTTCTTC.

The CDR3 loop is CASSLEGTDHNEQFF. The CDR3 coding sequence is TGTGCCAGCAGTTTGGAAGGGACAGACCACAATGAGCAGTTCTTC. The chain carries TRBV27 and TRBJ2-1, with 7 bases lining up with TRBD1. The V gene's germline CDR1 is MNHEY and CDR2 SMNVEV (reference sequence). This CDR3 comprises 15 residues. V gave up 3 bases and J gave up 5 bases; unmatched junction bases: 7.

This clone was observed a few times. The V and J genes are TRBV28 and TRBJ1-1, with D perhaps TRBD1 (5 bases). CDR1 and CDR2 (germline): MDHEN, SYDVKM. The CDR3 is 12 amino acids. The ends were cut back, 8 bases at V and 1 base at J, with 8 bases in the middle. The CDR3 coding sequence is TGTGCCAGCTCCGACAGGAACACTGAAGCTTTCTTT. Encoded protein: CASSDRNTEAFF.

This clone was counted only a few times. The V gene is TRBV29-1, the J gene TRBJ1-1, with TRBD1 matching over 7 bases. Germline CDR1 is SQVTM and CDR2 is ANQGSEA. Trimming took 5 bases from V and 4 from J; bases not matched to a gene: 7. This CDR3 is 13 amino acids long. The CDR3 spells CSVQGVVGTEAFF. CDR3 DNA: TGCAGCGTTCAGGGGGTTGTGGGCACTGAAGCTTTCTTT.

This clone was seen a handful of times. V gene TRBV7-2 combines with J gene TRBJ2-7, with 7 nucleotides matching TRBD2. Per the germline V gene, CDR1 is SGHTA and CDR2 is FQGNSA. After removal of 3 bases from V and 2 bases from J, the junction contained 1 base not matched to a gene. The CDR3 covers 13 residues. CDR3 nucleotides: TGTGCCAGCAGCTTCGCGGGAGCCTACGAGCAGTACTTC. Amino acid sequence: CASSFAGAYEQYF. Looking up the rest from reference TRBV7-2 and TRBJ2-7 gives the full variable domain: GAGVSQSPSNKVTEKGKDVELRCDPISGHTALYWYRQSLGQGLEFLIYFQGNSAPDKSGLPSDRFSAERTGGSVSTLTIQRTQQEDSAVYLCASSFAGAYEQYFGPGTRLTVT.